Shown below are 2 T cell receptor beta chains from a single sample sequenced in a study of HIV-infected patients and healthy controls. Whole blood was used without fractionation, so all unsorted peripheral T cells were included. 450 to 600 ng RNA was reverse transcribed with alpha and beta constant-region primers. Separate chain-specific third strand synthesis with multiplexing indices produced the alpha and beta libraries. From the 5' RACE reads, TCRdb called clonotypes with MiXCR, one entry per CDR3 protein. This table holds 15,000 to 20,000 distinct CDR3 sequences, about 5% found once. Input material: blood. The source is an adult in good health.

By share, this clonotype counts as medium-sized. The CDR3 spells CASSQERDTQYF. The CDR3 bases are TGTGCCAGCAGCCAAGAACGAGATACGCAGTATTTT. The chain couples TRBV14 to TRBJ2-3; no definite D call. V lost 0 bases and J lost 5, with 3 bases in between. Germline values: CDR1 SGHDN, CDR2 FVKESK. The CDR3 totals 12 residues.

This clonotype was observed many times. The V and J genes are TRBV5-5 and TRBJ2-3; 15 positions agree with TRBD2. After removal of 2 bases from V and 4 bases from J, the junction contained 5 bases not matched to a gene. In germline, CDR1 is SGHKS, CDR2 YYEKEE (reference sequence). CDR3 length: 17 residues. The CDR3 spells CASSLRTSGGASDTQYF. CDR3 in DNA: TGTGCCAGCAGCTTACGGACTAGCGGGGGGGCATCAGATACGCAGTATTTT. Combining the CDR3 with reference TRBV5-5 and TRBJ2-3 gives the whole variable domain DAGVTQSPTHLIKTRGQQVTLRCSPISGHKSVSWYQQVLGQGPQFIFQYYEKEERGRGNFPDRFSARQFPNYSSELNVNALLLGDSALYLCASSLRTSGGASDTQYFGPGTRLTVL.